Listed below are T cell receptor beta chains from one sample, sequenced in a study of blood T cell repertoires in COVID-19. The protocol was immunoSEQ multiplex PCR, while the TCRdb copy is restricted to in-frame clones and leaves out a portion. The repertoire holds 200,000 to 300,000 clones, with about nine tenths as singletons. What was sequenced was peripheral blood. Every receptor here comes from a man under 40 with COVID-19, enrolled during active disease. Each CDR3 is given with its conserved first and last residue. The order of the fields is J gene, clone size, D gene, V gene, CDR3 DNA, CDR3 protein. A D gene is named only where the DNA matches it firmly. Expanded clones are given a class, and other clones once, few, many or no size at all.

TRBJ1-1,-,-,TRBV5-4,TGTGCCAGCAGCTGGGGGGTTCGGACTTTCTTT,CASSWGVRTFF
TRBJ1-1,-,-,TRBV5-4,TGTGCCAGCAGCTTGGTCGGCAGGCAAAGCACTGAAGCTTTCTTT,CASSLVGRQSTEAFF
TRBJ1-6,-,-,TRBV12-2,TGTGCAAGTCGCTTAGTTCGACAGGGGCATTCACCCCTCCACTTT,CASRLVRQGHSPLHF
TRBJ1-6,-,TRBD1,TRBV4-1,TGCGCCAGCAGCCGAGACAGGGATTCACCCCTCCACTTT,CASSRDRDSPLHF
TRBJ1-6,-,-,TRBV6-1,TGTGCCAGCAGTGAAGTTGGAGGCCGAGGGAATTCACCCCTCCACTTT,CASSEVGGRGNSPLHF
TRBJ1-1,-,-,TRBV6-5,TGTGCCAGCTTTGGGGCGGTGAACACTGAAGCTTTCTTT,CASFGAVNTEAFF
TRBJ1-5,-,TRBD1,TRBV6-5,TGTGCCAGCAGCCCCGGGACAGGGTTGTCGGAGCCCCAGCATTTT,CASSPGTGLSEPQHF
TRBJ2-2,-,-,TRBV6-2/TRBV6-3,TGTGCCAGCAGCCTTAACAGGGCGGGCACCGGGGAGCTGTTTTTT,CASSLNRAGTGELFF
TRBJ1-1,-,-,TRBV6-5,TGTGCCAGCAGTTACTCTACAGGGGAAGCTTTCTTT,CASSYSTGEAFF
TRBJ2-7,once,-,TRBV7-9,TGTGCCAGCAGCTTTCCGGCGGGACCCGAGCAGTACTTC,CASSFPAGPEQYF
TRBJ2-6,-,TRBD1,TRBV24-1,TGTGCCACCAGTGCAGGGGGCAGTGGGGCCAACGTCCTGACTTTC,CATSAGGSGANVLTF
TRBJ2-1,-,TRBD2,TRBV20-1,TGCAGTGCTAGTTTAGCGGGGGAATCCTACAATGAGCAGTTCTTC,CSASLAGESYNEQFF
TRBJ2-7,-,TRBD1,TRBV6-1,TGTGCCAGCAGTGAATTGGTGACAGGGGGATCCTACGAGCAGTACTTC,CASSELVTGGSYEQYF
TRBJ1-2,-,-,TRBV11-2,TGTGCCAGCAGCTTTGGGGGGTCTGGCTACACCTTC,CASSFGGSGYTF
TRBJ1-5,-,-,TRBV2,TGTGCCAGCACCGATACGGGGGGGAGCAATCAGCCCCAGCATTTT,CASTDTGGSNQPQHF
TRBJ1-3,-,-,TRBV5-1,TGCGCCAGCAGCCTGGGACACGACCTTATCTCTGGAAACACCATATATTTT,CASSLGHDLISGNTIYF
TRBJ1-6,-,TRBD1,TRBV19,TGTGCCAGTAGGGATACAGGGGAATCACCCCTCCACTTT,CASRDTGESPLHF
TRBJ1-1,-,TRBD1,TRBV18,TGTGCCAGCTCACCACAGACAGGGTTTAATTTTATTGAAGCTTTCTTT,CASSPQTGFNFIEAFF
TRBJ1-3,-,-,TRBV7-7,TGTGCCAGCAGCTTAGCCCCGGGACTGGGAAACACCATATATTTT,CASSLAPGLGNTIYF
TRBJ1-5,-,TRBD1,TRBV12-3/TRBV12-4,TGTGCCAGCAGCACAGGGGGCAGGCAGCCCCAGCATTTT,CASSTGGRQPQHF
TRBJ1-5,-,TRBD1,TRBV7-2,TGTGCCAGCAGCCCACAGGGGAATCAGCCCCAGCATTTT,CASSPQGNQPQHF
TRBJ2-3,-,TRBD1,TRBV18,TGTGCCAGCTCACCCCCCGCTTGGACAGGGTTGGCAGATACGCAGTATTTT,CASSPPAWTGLADTQYF
TRBJ1-1,-,-,TRBV27,TGTGCCAGCAGTGCGGGCTTAGCGAACACTGAAGCTTTCTTT,CASSAGLANTEAFF
TRBJ1-6,-,TRBD1,TRBV11-3,TGTGCCAGCAGCAGCAGGGACAGGGAGGTTAATAATTCACCCCTCCACTTT,CASSSRDREVNNSPLHF
TRBJ2-7,-,-,TRBV4-1,TGCGCCAGCAGCCCAGGGCCGACGGACGAGCAGTACTTC,CASSPGPTDEQYF
TRBJ1-1,once,-,TRBV18,TGTGCCAGCAAGACTGGAGCAGACACTGAAGCTTTCTTT,CASKTGADTEAFF
TRBJ2-1,once,-,TRBV30,TGTGCCTGGAAGCCGAGTAGCGAGGGTGAGCAGTTCTTC,CAWKPSSEGEQFF
TRBJ2-7,-,-,TRBV5-1,TGCGCCAGCAGCCTACAGGGCGACGAGCAGTACTTC,CASSLQGDEQYF
TRBJ2-1,-,-,TRBV27,TGTGCCAGCAGTTTTATGAGCTCCTACAATGAGCAGTTCTTC,CASSFMSSYNEQFF
TRBJ1-2,-,-,TRBV4-1,TGCGCCAGCAGCCAAGACGGACAGTCGGGTGGCTACACCTTC,CASSQDGQSGGYTF
TRBJ1-5,once,-,TRBV19,TGTGCCAGTAGTATGCAGGGAGGAAGGCAGCCCCAGCATTTT,CASSMQGGRQPQHF
TRBJ1-3,-,-,TRBV3-1/TRBV3-2,TGTGCCAGCAGCCAAGAAGATCAGGGAAACACCATATATTTT,CASSQEDQGNTIYF
TRBJ1-5,-,-,TRBV9,TGTGCCAGCAGCGCGGACTGGGGCAATCAGCCCCAGCATTTT,CASSADWGNQPQHF
TRBJ2-7,once,-,TRBV27,TGTGCCAGCAGTTTAAACTTTGGGGGCGACGAGCAGTACTTC,CASSLNFGGDEQYF
TRBJ2-3,-,TRBD2,TRBV7-3,TGTGCCAGCAGCTCCCCAACTAGCGGATCCACCGAAAGGGTTCTACCAGATACGCAGTATTTT,CASSSPTSGSTERVLPDTQYF
TRBJ2-7,-,TRBD2,TRBV10-3,TGTGCCATCAGTGACCCGGGACTAGCCATCTACGAGCAGTACTTC,CAISDPGLAIYEQYF
TRBJ2-7,-,-,TRBV7-6,TGTGCCAGCAGCGACTTCCGCACTTACGAGCAGTACTTC,CASSDFRTYEQYF
TRBJ1-3,-,-,TRBV19,TGTGCCAGTAGTATAGATGGGCGCCACTCTGGAAACACCATATATTTT,CASSIDGRHSGNTIYF
TRBJ2-3,-,TRBD2,TRBV4-2,TGTGCCAGCAGCCAGGCTAGCGGAAGCACAGATACGCAGTATTTT,CASSQASGSTDTQYF
TRBJ1-5,-,TRBD1,TRBV28,TGTGCCAGCAGTCCAGATACCGGGACAGGGGGTCAGCCCCAGCATTTT,CASSPDTGTGGQPQHF
TRBJ1-4,-,-,TRBV6-1,TGTGCCAGCAGTGAATCGGGGGTGGAAAAACTGTTTTTT,CASSESGVEKLFF
TRBJ1-6,once,-,TRBV5-1,TGCGCCAGCCGCGGAGAGACAGCCTATAATTCACCCCTCCACTTT,CASRGETAYNSPLHF
TRBJ2-1,-,-,TRBV11-2,TGTGCCAGCAGCAACGTCCGGGCGGGTGAGCAGTTCTTC,CASSNVRAGEQFF
TRBJ1-3,-,-,TRBV4-1,TGCGCCAGCAGCCTAGACCGCGCCTCTGGAAACACCATATATTTT,CASSLDRASGNTIYF
TRBJ1-2,-,-,TRBV18,TGTGCCAGCTCACCACCCGAACAGTTTAACTATGGCTACACCTTC,CASSPPEQFNYGYTF
TRBJ2-1,-,-,TRBV4-1,TGCGCCAGCAGCCACCCGGGGGAGAACAATGAGCAGTTCTTC,CASSHPGENNEQFF
TRBJ1-5,-,TRBD1,TRBV2,TGTGCCAGCAGCGCAGGGGGAAATAATCAGCCCCAGCATTTT,CASSAGGNNQPQHF
TRBJ2-7,once,-,TRBV19,TGTGCCACCTCCCGGGCCTACGAGCAGTACTTC,CATSRAYEQYF
TRBJ1-1,-,-,TRBV7-9,TGTGCCAGCAGCGCCGCGTCGGGAACTGAAGCTTTCTTT,CASSAASGTEAFF
TRBJ1-2,-,-,TRBV7-3,TGTGCCAGCAGCGCCCGCGGGGGCCCCTACTATGGCTACACCTTC,CASSARGGPYYGYTF
TRBJ1-1,-,-,TRBV7-9,TGTGCCAGCAGCTCAGGGGTTGAGACTGAAGCTTTCTTT,CASSSGVETEAFF
TRBJ2-7,-,-,TRBV6-6,TGTGCCAGCACTTCCGACGGAGGGGCAGCGGAATACGAGCAGTACTTC,CASTSDGGAAEYEQYF
TRBJ2-1,-,TRBD1,TRBV24-1,TGTGCCACTTCGGGACAGGGGAACAATGAGCAGTTCTTC,CATSGQGNNEQFF